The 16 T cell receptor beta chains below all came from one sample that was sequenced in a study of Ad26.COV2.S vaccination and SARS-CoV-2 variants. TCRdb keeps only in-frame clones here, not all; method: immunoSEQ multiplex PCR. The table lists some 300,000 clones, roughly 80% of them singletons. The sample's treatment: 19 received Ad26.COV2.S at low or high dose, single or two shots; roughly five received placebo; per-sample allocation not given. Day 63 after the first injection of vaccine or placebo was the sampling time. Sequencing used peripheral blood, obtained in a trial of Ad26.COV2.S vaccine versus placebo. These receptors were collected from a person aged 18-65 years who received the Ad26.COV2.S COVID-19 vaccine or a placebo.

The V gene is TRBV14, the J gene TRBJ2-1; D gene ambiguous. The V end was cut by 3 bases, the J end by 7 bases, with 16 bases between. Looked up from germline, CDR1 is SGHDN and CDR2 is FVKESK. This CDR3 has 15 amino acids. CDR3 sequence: CASSQLRKGANEQFF. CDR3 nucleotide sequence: TGTGCCAGCAGCCAGCTCAGAAAGGGTGCAAATGAGCAGTTCTTC.

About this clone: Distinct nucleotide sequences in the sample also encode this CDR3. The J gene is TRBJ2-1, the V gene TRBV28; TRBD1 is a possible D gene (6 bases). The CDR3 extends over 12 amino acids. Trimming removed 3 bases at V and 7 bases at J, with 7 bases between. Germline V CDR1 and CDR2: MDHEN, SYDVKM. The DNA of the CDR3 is TGTGCCAGCAGTTTTAGGGGGAATGAGCAGTTCTTC. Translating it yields CASSFRGNEQFF.

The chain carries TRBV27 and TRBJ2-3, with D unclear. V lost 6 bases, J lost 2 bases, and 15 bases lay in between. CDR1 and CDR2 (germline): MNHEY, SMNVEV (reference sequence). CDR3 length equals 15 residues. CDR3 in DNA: TGTGCCAGCAGCCGTCGAAGGGCCCTCACAGATACGCAGTATTTT. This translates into CASSRRRALTDTQYF.

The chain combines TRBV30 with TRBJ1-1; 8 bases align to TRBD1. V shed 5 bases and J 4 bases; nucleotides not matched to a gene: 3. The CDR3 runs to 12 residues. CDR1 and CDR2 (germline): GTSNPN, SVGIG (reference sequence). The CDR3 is CAWSTGATEAFF. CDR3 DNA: TGTGCCTGGTCGACAGGGGCCACTGAAGCTTTCTTT.

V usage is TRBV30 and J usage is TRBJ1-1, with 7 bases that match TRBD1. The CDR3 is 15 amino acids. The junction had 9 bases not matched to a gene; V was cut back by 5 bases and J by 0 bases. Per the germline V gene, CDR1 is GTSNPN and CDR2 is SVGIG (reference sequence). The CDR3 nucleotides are TGTGCCTGGGACATCACAGGGGTGATGAACACTGAAGCTTTCTTT. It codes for CAWDITGVMNTEAFF.

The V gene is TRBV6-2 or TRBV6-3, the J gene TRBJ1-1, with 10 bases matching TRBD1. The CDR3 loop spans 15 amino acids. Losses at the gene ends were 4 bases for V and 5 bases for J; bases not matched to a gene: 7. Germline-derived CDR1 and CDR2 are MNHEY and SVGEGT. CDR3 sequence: CASSSPGQGRTEAFF. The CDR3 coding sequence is TGTGCCAGCAGTTCACCGGGACAGGGGAGGACTGAAGCTTTCTTT.

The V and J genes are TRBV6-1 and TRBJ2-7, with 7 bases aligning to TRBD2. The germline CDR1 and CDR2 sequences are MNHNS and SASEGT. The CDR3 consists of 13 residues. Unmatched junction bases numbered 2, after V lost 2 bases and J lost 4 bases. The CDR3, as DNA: TGTGCCAGCAGTGAAAACGGGAGGTACGAGCAGTACTTC. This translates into CASSENGRYEQYF.

In nucleotides, the CDR3 is TGTGCCAGCAGCCAAGGTTCGGACAGATCCTACAATGAGCAGTTCTTC. Encoded protein: CASSQGSDRSYNEQFF. The V and J genes are TRBV14 and TRBJ2-1, with TRBD1 as a possible D gene (6 bases). CDR3 length equals 16 residues. Germline V gene sequence: CDR1 SGHDN, CDR2 FVKESK. The V end was cut by 1 base, the J end by 1 base, with 11 bases between.

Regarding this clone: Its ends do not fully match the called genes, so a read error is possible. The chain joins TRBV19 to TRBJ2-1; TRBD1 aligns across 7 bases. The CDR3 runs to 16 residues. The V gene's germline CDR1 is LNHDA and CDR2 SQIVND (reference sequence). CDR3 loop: CASRGRGRDSNKEQFF. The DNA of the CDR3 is TGTGCCAGTAGAGGCCGGGGAAGGGACAGTAACAAGGAGCAGTTCTTC.

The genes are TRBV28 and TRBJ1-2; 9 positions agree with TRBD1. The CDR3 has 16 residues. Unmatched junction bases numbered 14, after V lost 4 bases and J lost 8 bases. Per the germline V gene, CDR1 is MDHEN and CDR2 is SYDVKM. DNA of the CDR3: TGTGCCAGCAGTTCCGCCTCGGGACAGGGCCTTTTAGGCTACACCTTC. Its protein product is CASSSASGQGLLGYTF.

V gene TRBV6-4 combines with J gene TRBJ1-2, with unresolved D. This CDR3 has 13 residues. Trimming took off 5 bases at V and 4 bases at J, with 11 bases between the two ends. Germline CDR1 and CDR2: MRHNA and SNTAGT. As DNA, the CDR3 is TGTGCCAGCAGTCCCCGCGAGGGCTATGGCTACACCTTC. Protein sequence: CASSPREGYGYTF.

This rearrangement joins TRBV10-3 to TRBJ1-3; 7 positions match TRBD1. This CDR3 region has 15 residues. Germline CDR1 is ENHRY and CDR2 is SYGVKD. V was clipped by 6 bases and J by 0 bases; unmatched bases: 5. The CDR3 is CAISPGTDSGNTIYF. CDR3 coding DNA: TGTGCCATCAGCCCCGGGACAGACTCTGGAAACACCATATATTTT.

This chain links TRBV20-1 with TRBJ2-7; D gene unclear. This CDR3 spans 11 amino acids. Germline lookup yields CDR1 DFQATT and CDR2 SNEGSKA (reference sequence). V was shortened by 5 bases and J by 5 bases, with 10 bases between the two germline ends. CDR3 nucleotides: TGCAGTGCTCAACCCTGGGACGAGCAGTACTTC. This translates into CSAQPWDEQYF.

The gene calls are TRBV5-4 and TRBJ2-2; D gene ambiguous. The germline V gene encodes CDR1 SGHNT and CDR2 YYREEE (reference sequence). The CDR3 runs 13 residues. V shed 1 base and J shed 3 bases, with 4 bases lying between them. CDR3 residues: CASSLRDTGELFF. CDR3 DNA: TGTGCCAGCAGCTTGAGGGACACCGGGGAGCTGTTTTTT.

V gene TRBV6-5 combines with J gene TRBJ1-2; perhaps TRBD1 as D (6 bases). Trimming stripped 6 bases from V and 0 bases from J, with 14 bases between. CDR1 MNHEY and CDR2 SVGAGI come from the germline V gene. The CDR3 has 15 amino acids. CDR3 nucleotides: TGTGCCAGCAGGAGGCCGGACAGCGCTAACTATGGCTACACCTTC. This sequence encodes CASRRPDSANYGYTF.

The CDR3 loop is CASSLETQYF. The CDR3 nucleotides read TGTGCCAGCAGCCTGGAGACCCAGTACTTC. This sequence joins TRBV3-1 (or the pseudogene TRBV3-2) and TRBJ2-5; D remains ambiguous. Germline V lookup: CDR1 LGHDT, CDR2 YNNKEL (reference sequence). Trimming stripped 4 bases from V and 5 bases from J, with 2 bases between. The CDR3 length is 10 residues.